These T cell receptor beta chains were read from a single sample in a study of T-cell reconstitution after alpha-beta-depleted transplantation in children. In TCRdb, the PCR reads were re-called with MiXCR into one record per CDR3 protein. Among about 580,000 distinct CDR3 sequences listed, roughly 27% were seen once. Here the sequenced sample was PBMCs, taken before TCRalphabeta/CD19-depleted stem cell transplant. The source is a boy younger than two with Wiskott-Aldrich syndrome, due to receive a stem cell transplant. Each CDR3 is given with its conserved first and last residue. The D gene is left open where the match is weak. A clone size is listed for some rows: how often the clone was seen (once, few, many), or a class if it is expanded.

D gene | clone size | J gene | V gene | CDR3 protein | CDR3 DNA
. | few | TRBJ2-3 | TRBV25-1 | CASSAGVPDTQYF | TGTGCCAGCAGTGCGGGTGTTCCAGATACGCAGTATTTT
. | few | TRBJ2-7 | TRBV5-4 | CASTRGGVSYEQYF | TGTGCCAGCACCCGAGGGGGAGTCTCCTACGAGCAGTACTTC
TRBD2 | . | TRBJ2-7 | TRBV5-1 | CASSLGSGTPYEQYF | TGCGCCAGCAGCTTGGGTAGCGGGACCCCCTACGAGCAGTACTTC
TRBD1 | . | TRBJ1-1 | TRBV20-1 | CSAGNPQGTGTEAFF | TGCAGTGCTGGGAACCCTCAGGGGACAGGGACTGAAGCTTTCTTT
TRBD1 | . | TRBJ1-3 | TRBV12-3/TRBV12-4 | CASRRDRGGNTIYF | TGTGCCAGCAGGCGCGACAGGGGGGGAAACACCATATATTTT
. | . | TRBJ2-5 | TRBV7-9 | CASSRGDTAPETQYF | TGTGCCAGCAGTCGGGGGGACACGGCCCCTGAGACCCAGTACTTC
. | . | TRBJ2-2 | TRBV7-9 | CASRVSSFTGELFF | TGTGCCAGCAGAGTTAGCAGTTTCACCGGGGAGCTGTTTTTT
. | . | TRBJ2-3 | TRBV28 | CASSWDPTDTQYF | TGTGCCAGCAGTTGGGACCCCACAGATACGCAGTATTTT
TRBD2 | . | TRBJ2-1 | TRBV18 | CASSPLAGRAMYNEQFF | TGTGCCAGCTCACCTCTAGCGGGTCGGGCGATGTACAATGAGCAGTTCTTC
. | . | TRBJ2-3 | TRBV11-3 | CASSSKFGVPTDTQYF | TGTGCCAGCAGCTCAAAGTTCGGGGTCCCCACAGATACGCAGTATTTT
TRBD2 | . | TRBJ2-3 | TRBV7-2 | CASSLVVGGSADTQYF | TGTGCCAGCAGCTTAGTAGTGGGAGGGTCCGCAGATACGCAGTATTTT
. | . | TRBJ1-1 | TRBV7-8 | CASRSQPDIPNTEAFF | TGTGCCAGCAGATCTCAACCGGACATCCCGAACACTGAAGCTTTCTTT
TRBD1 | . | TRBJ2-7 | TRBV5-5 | CASSINRGSYEQYF | TGTGCCAGCAGCATCAACAGGGGCTCCTACGAGCAGTACTTC
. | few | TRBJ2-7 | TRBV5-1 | CASSLALAFSYEQYF | TGCGCCAGCAGCTTGGCCTTAGCGTTCTCCTACGAGCAGTACTTC
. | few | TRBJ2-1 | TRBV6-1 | CASSRPVLGEQFF | TGTGCCAGCAGCCGACCGGTTTTAGGTGAGCAGTTCTTC